Listed here is a single T cell receptor beta chain. Its specific antigen is unknown. The CDR3 runs 11 residues from the cysteine to the phenylalanine. No DNA sequence is on record. In the germline V gene (reference sequence), CDR1 corresponds to LGHDT and CDR2 to YNNKEL. The library was generated by 5' RACE. Preparation of each TCR library used approximately 3,700 ng of total RNA. cDNA was synthesized with SMARTScribe reverse transcriptase in eight separate reactions per sample. During cDNA synthesis, template switching introduced unique molecular identifiers that contained a 6-nucleotide sample barcode. Two nested PCRs of approximately 16 and 10 cycles amplified the TCRalpha and TCRbeta cDNA, and bead purification followed each PCR. Before amplification, the cDNA was treated with uracil DNA-glycosylase and purified using the QIAquick PCR purification kit. The second PCR added Illumina TruSeq-compatible adapters along with sample-specific barcodes. Library quality and concentration were checked on TapeStation and Qubit, and libraries were pooled at about 5 ng each. The pooled libraries were sequenced with 2 x 100 bp reads and custom sequencing primers on an Illumina HiSeq2500 single-index Rapid Run. The authors' pipeline ran thus. UMI-based consensus assembly with MiGEC version 1.2.6 was used to correct PCR and sequencing errors. MiXCR version 2.1.1 handled V(D)J alignment, clonotype assembly and CDR3 extraction. To normalise gene usage, clonotype sharing and MAIT/NKT TCR abundance, the top 1000, 10 000 and 20 000 clonotypes in each sample were analysed. After downsampling to 27 000 UMIs, diversity was calculated as the inverse Simpson index using the vegan R package. Paired Mann-Whitney U tests on discordant twin pairs were used, with Benjamini-Hochberg multiple-testing correction. Following TCRdb reprocessing, every CDR3 protein sequence forms one entry, and DNA is not provided. TCRdb assigned the V and J calls; the authors' analysis was not used. This sample's listing comprises some 450,000 distinct CDR3 sequences. Jointly, the top ten make up approximately 2.4% of the sample.

The data derive from a study of monozygotic twins with inflammatory bowel disease (dated by TCRdb to between 2019 and 2020). Regarding the complete study: The complete study included about 30 monozygotic twin pairs: 19 IBD-discordant Danish pairs and nine German pairs, of which four were IBD-concordant and five were IBD-discordant. Disease-associated traits were sought mainly through comparisons between IBD patients and their genetically identical healthy co-twins within discordant pairs. Each individual had, on average, about 151 000 unique TCRalpha sequences and 181 000 unique TCRbeta sequences available for analysis. Overall study outcomes, separate from this receptor: IBD patients had lower TCRbeta repertoire diversity, measured by the inverse Simpson index, than their healthy co-twins. No difference in repertoire similarity was observed between concordant and discordant twins, possibly owing to limited statistical power. Compared with healthy twins, IBD patients had fewer clonotypes in common with other individuals, a difference most pronounced in patients showing signs of disease activity. Background noise and inter-individual variability may have been introduced into the repertoires by the differing immunosuppressive treatments among patients. No single strong signal or clonotype linked to IBD turned up in the results, so the idea that one exists was not supported. The analysis was unable to tell different T cell subtypes apart.

From each donor, an approximately 2.5 ml peripheral blood sample was drawn into PAXgene tubes and stored at -80 degrees C. Total RNA was isolated from whole blood with the PAXgene blood miRNA kit on an automated QIAcube, without T cell sorting. Deep TCRalpha and TCRbeta repertoire profiling with unique molecular barcoding was performed on peripheral blood of monozygotic twin pairs concordant or discordant for inflammatory bowel disease. For every twin pair, smoking habits were documented, and each individual was categorised as a current, former or never smoker. The source material was blood. The rearranged chain carries TRBV3-1 and TRBJ1-1; TCRdb indicates TRBD1, and absent DNA this call remains unverified. The receptor's source is a human donor with ulcerative colitis or Crohn's disease, or a healthy co-twin of an affected twin (not recorded which). For the CDR3, the sequence is CASSQGGAAFF.